The clone carrying this TCR beta chain has only a few counts. Its antigen is unknown. CDR1 is SGHTA, CDR2 FQGNSA, per germline. Trimming left V 5 bases short and J 10 bases short, with 15 bases between. The CDR3 is 14 residues long. The data derive from a study of OX40 agonist ivuxolimab in advanced cancers. Study-level background: Every patient in dose escalation had hepatocellular carcinoma, melanoma, renal cell or head and neck cancer. Findings and caveats of the study: In a subset of nonresponders, normalized T-cell clonal expansion was also low. Circulating CD4+ and CD8+ T cells showed clonal expansion by week 6 at 0.1 to 3.0 mg/kg.

Data came from immunoSEQ multiplex PCR; TCRdb stores just in-frame clones and leaves some out. The profile shows fewer than 90,000 clones, around 87% of them singletons. The receptor comes from an adult with an advanced solid tumor such as melanoma, head and neck, liver or kidney cancer. This specimen consisted of CD4+ or CD8+ T cells sorted from blood, obtained in a trial of the OX40 agonist ivuxolimab. The V gene is TRBV7-2, the J gene TRBJ1-6; D possibly corresponds to TRBD1 (6 bases). Here the CDR3 DNA reads TGTGCCAGCAGCCAACAGGGAGAACGATCACCCCTCCACTTT. Its protein is CASSQQGERSPLHF.